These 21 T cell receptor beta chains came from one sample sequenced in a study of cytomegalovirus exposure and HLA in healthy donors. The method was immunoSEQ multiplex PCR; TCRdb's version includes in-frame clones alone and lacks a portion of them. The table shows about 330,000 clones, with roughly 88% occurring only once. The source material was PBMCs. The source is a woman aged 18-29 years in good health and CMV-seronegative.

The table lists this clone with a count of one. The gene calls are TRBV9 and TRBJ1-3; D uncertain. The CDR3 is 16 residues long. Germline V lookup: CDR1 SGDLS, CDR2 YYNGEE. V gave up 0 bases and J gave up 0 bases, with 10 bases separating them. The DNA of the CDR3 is TGTGCCAGCAGCGTAGGCACGGGAAACTCTGGAAACACCATATATTTT. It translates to CASSVGTGNSGNTIYF.

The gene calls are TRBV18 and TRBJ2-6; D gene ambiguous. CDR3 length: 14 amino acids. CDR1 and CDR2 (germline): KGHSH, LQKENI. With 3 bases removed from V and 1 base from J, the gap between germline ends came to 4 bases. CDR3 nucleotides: TGTGCCAGCTCACCCAATTCTGGGGCCAACGTCCTGACTTTC. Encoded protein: CASSPNSGANVLTF.

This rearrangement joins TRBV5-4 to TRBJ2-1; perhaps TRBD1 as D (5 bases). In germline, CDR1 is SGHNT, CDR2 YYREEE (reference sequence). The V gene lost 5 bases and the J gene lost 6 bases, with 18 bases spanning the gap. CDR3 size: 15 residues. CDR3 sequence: CASSSDSWAGNEQFF. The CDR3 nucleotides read TGTGCCAGCAGTTCCGACAGTTGGGCCGGCAATGAGCAGTTCTTC.

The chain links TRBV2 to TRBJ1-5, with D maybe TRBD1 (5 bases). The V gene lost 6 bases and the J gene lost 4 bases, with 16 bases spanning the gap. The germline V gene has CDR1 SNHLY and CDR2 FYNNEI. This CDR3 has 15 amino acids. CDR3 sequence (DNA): TGTGCCAGCAGACAGGATGACAGCTCTAATCAGCCCCAGCATTTT. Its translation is CASRQDDSSNQPQHF.

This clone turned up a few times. For the CDR3, the DNA is TGTGCCAGCACCTATGCGAACTATGGCTACACCTTC. It is translated as CASTYANYGYTF. The gene calls are TRBV2 and TRBJ1-2, with D hard to call. The germline V gene encodes CDR1 SNHLY and CDR2 FYNNEI. V lost 7 bases and J 2 bases, leaving 8 bases between the germline ends. This CDR3 region has 12 residues.

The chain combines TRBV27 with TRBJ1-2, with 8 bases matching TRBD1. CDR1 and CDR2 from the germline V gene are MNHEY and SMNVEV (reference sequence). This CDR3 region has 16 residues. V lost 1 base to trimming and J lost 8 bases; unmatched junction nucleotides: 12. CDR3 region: CASSLFGQGGMRGYTF. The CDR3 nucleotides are TGTGCCAGCAGTTTATTTGGACAGGGAGGTATGAGGGGCTACACCTTC.

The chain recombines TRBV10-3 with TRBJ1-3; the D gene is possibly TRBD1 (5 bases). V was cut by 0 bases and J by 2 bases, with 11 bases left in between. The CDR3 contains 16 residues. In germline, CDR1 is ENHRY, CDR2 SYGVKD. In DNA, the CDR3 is TGTGCCATCAGTGAGTCGGCAGGGAACGCTGGAAACACCATATATTTT. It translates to CAISESAGNAGNTIYF.

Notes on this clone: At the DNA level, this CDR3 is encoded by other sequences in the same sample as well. CDR3 DNA: TGTGCCAGCAGTGCGGGGACAGGTTCCTACGAGCAGTACTTC. Amino acids: CASSAGTGSYEQYF. This rearrangement joins TRBV2 to TRBJ2-7; 8 bases are a match to TRBD1. This CDR3 has 14 residues. J was trimmed by 1 base and V by 4 bases; bases with no gene match: 3. CDR1 and CDR2 (germline): SNHLY, FYNNEI.

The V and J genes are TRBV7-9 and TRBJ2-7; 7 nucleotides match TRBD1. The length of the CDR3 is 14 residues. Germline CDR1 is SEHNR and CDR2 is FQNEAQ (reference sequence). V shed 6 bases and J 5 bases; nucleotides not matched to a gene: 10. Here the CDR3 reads CASRLDRATNEQYF. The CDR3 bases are TGTGCCAGCAGACTCGACAGGGCCACGAACGAGCAGTACTTC.

For the CDR3, the DNA is TGTGCCAGCAGCGTGCCCTCCGGGACTAGACTTAGCAATGAGCAGTTCTTC. Its protein is CASSVPSGTRLSNEQFF. V usage is TRBV9 and J usage is TRBJ2-1, with 8 bases aligning to TRBD2. V lost 2 bases to trimming and J lost 6 bases; unmatched junction nucleotides: 13. Germline CDR1 is SGDLS and CDR2 is YYNGEE. The CDR3 spans 17 residues.

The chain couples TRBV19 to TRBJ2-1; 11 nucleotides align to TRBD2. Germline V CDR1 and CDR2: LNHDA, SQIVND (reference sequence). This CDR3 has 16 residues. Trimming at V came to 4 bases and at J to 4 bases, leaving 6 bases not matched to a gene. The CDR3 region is CASSNPGTSGYNEQFF. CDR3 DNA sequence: TGTGCCAGTAGTAATCCCGGGACTAGCGGATACAATGAGCAGTTCTTC.

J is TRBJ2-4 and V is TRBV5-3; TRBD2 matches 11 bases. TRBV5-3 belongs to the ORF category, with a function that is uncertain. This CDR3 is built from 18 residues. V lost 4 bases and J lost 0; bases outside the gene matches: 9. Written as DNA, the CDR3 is TGTGCCAGAAGCACCCCGGGACTAGCGGCCCTAGCCAAAAACATTCAGTACTTC. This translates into CARSTPGLAALAKNIQYF.

CDR3 coding DNA: TGTGCCAGCAGCTTAGTAGGGGAAGCTGAAGCTTTCTTT. Its protein product is CASSLVGEAEAFF. V gene TRBV7-6 combines with J gene TRBJ1-1, with D possibly being TRBD1 (5 bases). The CDR3 has 13 amino acids. V was shortened by 1 base and J by 6 bases, with 9 bases between the two germline ends. Germline V gives CDR1 SGHVS, CDR2 FNYEAQ.

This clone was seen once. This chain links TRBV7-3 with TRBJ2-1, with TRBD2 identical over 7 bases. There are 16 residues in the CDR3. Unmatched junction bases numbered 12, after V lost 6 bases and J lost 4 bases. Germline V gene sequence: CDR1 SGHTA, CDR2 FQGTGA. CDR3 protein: CASRLDGSGWYNEQFF. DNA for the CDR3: TGTGCCAGCAGGTTAGATGGTAGCGGGTGGTACAATGAGCAGTTCTTC. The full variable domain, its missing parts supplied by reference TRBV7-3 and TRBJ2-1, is GAGVSQTPSNKVTEKGKYVELRCDPISGHTALYWYRQSLGQGPEFLIYFQGTGAADDSGLPNDRFFAVRPEGSVSTLKIQRTERGDSAVYLCASRLDGSGWYNEQFFGPGTRLTVL.

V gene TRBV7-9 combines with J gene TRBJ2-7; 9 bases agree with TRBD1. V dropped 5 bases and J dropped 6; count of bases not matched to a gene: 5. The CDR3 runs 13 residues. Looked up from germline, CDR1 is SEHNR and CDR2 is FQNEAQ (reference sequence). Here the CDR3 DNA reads TGTGCCAGCAGCCCGGGGACAGGGTCCGAGCAGTACTTC. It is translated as CASSPGTGSEQYF.

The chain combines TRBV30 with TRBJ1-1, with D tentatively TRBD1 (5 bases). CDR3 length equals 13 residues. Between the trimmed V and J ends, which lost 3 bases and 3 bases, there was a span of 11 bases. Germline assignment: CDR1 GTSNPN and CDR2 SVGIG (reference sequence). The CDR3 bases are TGTGCCTGGAGAAGGGGAATGCACACTGAAGCTTTCTTT. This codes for CAWRRGMHTEAFF.

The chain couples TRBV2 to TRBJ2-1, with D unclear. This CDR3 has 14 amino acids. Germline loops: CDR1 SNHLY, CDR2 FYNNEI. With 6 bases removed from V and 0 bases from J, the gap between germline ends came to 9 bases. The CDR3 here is CASSPQLSYNEQFF. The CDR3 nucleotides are TGTGCCAGCAGCCCTCAACTCTCCTACAATGAGCAGTTCTTC.

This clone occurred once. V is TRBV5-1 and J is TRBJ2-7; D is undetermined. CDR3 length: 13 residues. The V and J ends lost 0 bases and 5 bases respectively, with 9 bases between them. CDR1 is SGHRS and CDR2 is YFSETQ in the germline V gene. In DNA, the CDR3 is TGCGCCAGCAGCTTGGAAAGCCGCCACGAGCAGTACTTC. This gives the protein CASSLESRHEQYF.

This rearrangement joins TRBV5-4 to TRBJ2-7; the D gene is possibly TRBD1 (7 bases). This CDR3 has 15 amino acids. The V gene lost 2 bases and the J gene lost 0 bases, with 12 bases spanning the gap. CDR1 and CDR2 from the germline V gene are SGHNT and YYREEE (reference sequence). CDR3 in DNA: TGTGCCAGCAGCTTCCGACAGGGACTCTCCTACGAGCAGTACTTC. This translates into CASSFRQGLSYEQYF.

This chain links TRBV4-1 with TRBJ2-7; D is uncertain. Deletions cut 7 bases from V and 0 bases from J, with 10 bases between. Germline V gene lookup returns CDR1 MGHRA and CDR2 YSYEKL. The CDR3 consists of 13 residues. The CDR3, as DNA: TGCGCCAGCAAGCCTGAGAACTCCTACGAGCAGTACTTC. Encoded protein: CASKPENSYEQYF.

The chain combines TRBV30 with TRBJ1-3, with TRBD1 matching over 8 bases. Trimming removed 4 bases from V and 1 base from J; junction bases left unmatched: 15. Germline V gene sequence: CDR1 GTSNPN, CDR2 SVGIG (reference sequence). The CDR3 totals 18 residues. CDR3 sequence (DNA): TGTGCCTGGATTAGACAGGGACAGGTGGAATTTTCTGGAAACACCATATATTTT. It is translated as CAWIRQGQVEFSGNTIYF.